The clone carrying this TCR beta chain was observed many times. Its matching antigen is unknown. The data are from a study of T cells after yellow fever vaccination. Overall study results and limits: A large majority of primary-vaccination clones showed up again after the booster (96% CD4, about 87% CD8). It was a small share of clonotypes that appeared in both CD4 and CD8 compartments.

Germline CDR1 reads LGHNA; CDR2 reads YSLEER. V lost 1 base, J lost 8 bases, and 8 bases stayed unmatched. This CDR3 spans 16 amino acids. MiXCR, applied by TCRdb to the 5' RACE reads, yields one record per CDR3 protein. The sample has 350,000 or so distinct CDR3 sequences; approximately 8% are singletons. This chain uses TRBV4-3 with TRBJ2-1, with 10 bases matching TRBD1. This TCR was recovered from a man younger than 35 who received the YFV17D yellow fever vaccine. The sample here was PBMCs, taken about 49 days after the first yellow fever vaccination. The CDR3 sequence: CASSQGLGQGWDEQFF. CDR3 DNA sequence: TGCGCCAGCAGCCAAGGATTGGGACAGGGGTGGGATGAGCAGTTCTTC.